A selection of T cell receptor beta chains follows, all from one sample in a study of blood T cell repertoires in COVID-19. Produced via immunoSEQ multiplex PCR; TCRdb's table is partial and in-frame only. The table shows some 240,000 clones, with around 89% occurring only once. The sequencing input was peripheral blood. These receptors were taken from a woman between 55 and 75 years old with COVID-19, enrolled during active disease. CDR3s include the opening cysteine and the closing phenylalanine or tryptophan. Each record gives: CDR3 protein, CDR3 DNA, D gene, J gene, V gene, clone size. A D gene is named only where the DNA matches it firmly. Where a row states a size, it is once, few, many or the class of an expanded clone; other rows omit it.

CDR3 protein: CASSRQGLSPLHF
CDR3 DNA: TGTGCCAGTAGTCGGCAGGGCCTCTCACCCCTCCACTTT
D gene: .
J gene: TRBJ1-6
V gene: TRBV19
clone size: .

CDR3 protein: CASSDSPDGNTEAFF
CDR3 DNA: TGTGCCAGTAGTGACAGCCCGGACGGGAACACTGAAGCTTTCTTT
D gene: .
J gene: TRBJ1-1
V gene: TRBV19
clone size: .

CDR3 protein: CASSLGGSGSPLHF
CDR3 DNA: TGTGCCAGCAGCTTAGGAGGGTCGGGATCACCCCTCCACTTT
D gene: .
J gene: TRBJ1-6
V gene: TRBV7-6
clone size: few

CDR3 protein: CSVGGQNNQPQHF
CDR3 DNA: TGCAGCGTTGGAGGCCAAAATAATCAGCCCCAGCATTTT
D gene: .
J gene: TRBJ1-5
V gene: TRBV29-1
clone size: .

CDR3 protein: CASSTRLDGTDTQYF
CDR3 DNA: TGTGCCAGCAGCACGAGACTAGATGGCACAGATACGCAGTATTTT
D gene: .
J gene: TRBJ2-3
V gene: TRBV9
clone size: .

CDR3 protein: CASSPDSIYGYTF
CDR3 DNA: TGCGCCAGCAGCCCTGACAGCATCTATGGCTACACCTTC
D gene: .
J gene: TRBJ1-2
V gene: TRBV4-1
clone size: .

CDR3 protein: CASSLPPGGAFF
CDR3 DNA: TGTGCCAGCAGCCTTCCCCCGGGGGGAGCTTTCTTT
D gene: .
J gene: TRBJ1-1
V gene: TRBV12-3/TRBV12-4
clone size: .

CDR3 protein: CASSSDRKIGELFF
CDR3 DNA: TGTGCCAGCAGCTCGGACAGGAAAATCGGGGAGCTGTTTTTT
D gene: TRBD1
J gene: TRBJ2-2
V gene: TRBV7-3
clone size: few

CDR3 protein: CASSLAGQGANQPQHF
CDR3 DNA: TGTGCCAGCAGCTTAGCGGGACAGGGGGCTAATCAGCCCCAGCATTTT
D gene: TRBD1
J gene: TRBJ1-5
V gene: TRBV7-2
clone size: .

CDR3 protein: CASSIGDRRYISYEQYF
CDR3 DNA: TGTGCCAGTAGTATAGGCGACAGACGGTACATCTCCTACGAGCAGTACTTC
D gene: .
J gene: TRBJ2-7
V gene: TRBV19
clone size: .

CDR3 protein: CASSYSGHGQETQYF
CDR3 DNA: TGTGCCAGCAGTTACTCGGGGCACGGACAAGAGACCCAGTACTTC
D gene: .
J gene: TRBJ2-5
V gene: TRBV6-5
clone size: .

CDR3 protein: CASSDYGTGYGYTF
CDR3 DNA: TGTGCCAGCAGCGACTACGGGACAGGGTATGGCTACACCTTC
D gene: TRBD1
J gene: TRBJ1-2
V gene: TRBV6-2/TRBV6-3
clone size: .

CDR3 protein: CASSLVGAISPQHF
CDR3 DNA: TGCGCCAGCAGCTTGGTTGGAGCAATCAGCCCCCAGCATTTT
D gene: .
J gene: TRBJ1-5
V gene: TRBV5-1
clone size: .

CDR3 protein: CASSLTGGGTQYF
CDR3 DNA: TGTGCCAGCAGCTTAACGGGAGGGGGGACCCAGTACTTC
D gene: .
J gene: TRBJ2-5
V gene: TRBV7-3
clone size: .

CDR3 protein: CASSELYTGELFF
CDR3 DNA: TGTGCCAGCAGTGAACTTTACACCGGGGAGCTGTTTTTT
D gene: .
J gene: TRBJ2-2
V gene: TRBV25-1
clone size: .

CDR3 protein: CASSSRNRMSLIVTDTQYF
CDR3 DNA: TGTGCCAGCAGCTCCCGGAACAGAATGTCCCTTATAGTCACAGATACGCAGTATTTT
D gene: .
J gene: TRBJ2-3
V gene: TRBV5-6
clone size: .

CDR3 protein: CASSEARRRVNTEAFF
CDR3 DNA: TGTGCCAGCAGTGAAGCGCGGAGGAGGGTGAACACTGAAGCTTTCTTT
D gene: .
J gene: TRBJ1-1
V gene: TRBV6-1
clone size: .

CDR3 protein: CATSRALAGGQETQYF
CDR3 DNA: TGTGCCACCAGCAGGGCGTTAGCGGGGGGACAAGAGACCCAGTACTTC
D gene: TRBD2
J gene: TRBJ2-5
V gene: TRBV15
clone size: .

CDR3 protein: CASKLGGDRPTNTGELFF
CDR3 DNA: TGTGCCAGCAAGCTTGGCGGGGACAGGCCCACGAACACCGGGGAGCTGTTTTTT
D gene: TRBD1
J gene: TRBJ2-2
V gene: TRBV7-2
clone size: .

CDR3 protein: CASSLDRMRQEQYF
CDR3 DNA: TGTGCCAGCAGCTTAGATCGGATGCGACAAGAGCAGTACTTC
D gene: .
J gene: TRBJ2-7
V gene: TRBV11-2
clone size: once

CDR3 protein: CASSWQGMNTEAFF
CDR3 DNA: TGTGCCAGCAGTTGGCAGGGGATGAACACTGAAGCTTTCTTT
D gene: .
J gene: TRBJ1-1
V gene: TRBV6-5
clone size: few

CDR3 protein: CAISESRDTDTQYF
CDR3 DNA: TGTGCCATCAGTGAGTCGAGAGACACAGATACGCAGTATTTT
D gene: .
J gene: TRBJ2-3
V gene: TRBV10-3
clone size: once

CDR3 protein: CASSQERWSTDTQYF
CDR3 DNA: TGCGCCAGCAGCCAGGAGCGTTGGAGCACAGATACGCAGTATTTT
D gene: .
J gene: TRBJ2-3
V gene: TRBV4-1
clone size: .

CDR3 protein: CASSSSEDSSNYGYTF
CDR3 DNA: TGTGCCAGCAGTTCCTCTGAGGACAGTTCTAACTATGGCTACACCTTC
D gene: .
J gene: TRBJ1-2
V gene: TRBV6-6
clone size: .

CDR3 protein: CASSRGQGADNYGYTF
CDR3 DNA: TGTGCCAGCAGCCGGGGACAGGGGGCGGATAACTATGGCTACACCTTC
D gene: TRBD1
J gene: TRBJ1-2
V gene: TRBV7-2
clone size: few

CDR3 protein: CAAGNYGYTF
CDR3 DNA: TGTGCCGCGGGGAACTATGGCTACACCTTC
D gene: .
J gene: TRBJ1-2
V gene: TRBV10-3
clone size: .

CDR3 protein: CASSSQGATGELFF
CDR3 DNA: TGCGCCAGCAGCTCCCAGGGGGCAACCGGGGAGCTGTTTTTT
D gene: TRBD1
J gene: TRBJ2-2
V gene: TRBV5-1
clone size: .

CDR3 protein: CASSEPGRGGYGYTF
CDR3 DNA: TGTGCCAGCAGTGAACCCGGTAGGGGCGGCTATGGCTACACCTTC
D gene: .
J gene: TRBJ1-2
V gene: TRBV6-1
clone size: .

CDR3 protein: CASSLLGDRAYGYTF
CDR3 DNA: TGTGCCAGCAGCTTACTGGGTGACAGGGCGTATGGCTACACCTTC
D gene: TRBD1
J gene: TRBJ1-2
V gene: TRBV11-2
clone size: few

CDR3 protein: CATTTTTTIYNEQFF
CDR3 DNA: TGTGCCACCACCACCACCACAACTATCTACAATGAGCAGTTCTTC
D gene: .
J gene: TRBJ2-1
V gene: TRBV10-3
clone size: once

CDR3 protein: CASSSGSSEKLFF
CDR3 DNA: TGTGCCAGCAGCTCCGGGAGTAGCGAAAAACTGTTTTTT
D gene: .
J gene: TRBJ1-4
V gene: TRBV5-4
clone size: .

CDR3 protein: CASMRDSYGNQPQHF
CDR3 DNA: TGCGCCAGCATGCGGGACAGCTATGGCAATCAGCCCCAGCATTTT
D gene: TRBD1
J gene: TRBJ1-5
V gene: TRBV10-2
clone size: .

CDR3 protein: CARSLFYRGGVEAFF
CDR3 DNA: TGTGCCAGAAGCTTGTTCTACAGGGGAGGCGTTGAAGCTTTCTTT
D gene: TRBD1
J gene: TRBJ1-1
V gene: TRBV5-3
clone size: .

CDR3 protein: CATSADYSEQYF
CDR3 DNA: TGTGCCACCAGCGCAGACTACAGCGAGCAGTACTTC
D gene: .
J gene: TRBJ2-7
V gene: TRBV15
clone size: .

CDR3 protein: CASTALQGNTIYF
CDR3 DNA: TGTGCCAGCACCGCCCTACAGGGGAACACCATATATTTT
D gene: TRBD1
J gene: TRBJ1-3
V gene: TRBV28
clone size: .

CDR3 protein: CASSEVTGSYEQYF
CDR3 DNA: TGTGCCAGCAGTGAAGTCACAGGGTCCTACGAGCAGTACTTC
D gene: .
J gene: TRBJ2-7
V gene: TRBV6-1
clone size: .

CDR3 protein: CASSKGGGQQETQYF
CDR3 DNA: TGTGCCAGTAGTAAAGGCGGTGGACAGCAAGAGACCCAGTACTTC
D gene: .
J gene: TRBJ2-5
V gene: TRBV19
clone size: .

CDR3 protein: CSASPSGGSGYTF
CDR3 DNA: TGCAGTGCTAGTCCCTCAGGGGGAAGTGGCTACACCTTC
D gene: TRBD1
J gene: TRBJ1-2
V gene: TRBV20-1
clone size: .

CDR3 protein: CASSSDRALNNEQFF
CDR3 DNA: TGTGCCAGCAGCTCCGACAGGGCCCTGAACAATGAGCAGTTCTTC
D gene: TRBD1
J gene: TRBJ2-1
V gene: TRBV7-2
clone size: .

CDR3 protein: CASSFSLRGAPYEQYF
CDR3 DNA: TGTGCCAGTAGTTTCTCCTTGCGGGGGGCCCCCTACGAGCAGTACTTC
D gene: TRBD2
J gene: TRBJ2-7
V gene: TRBV19
clone size: .

CDR3 protein: CASSVSVKEDTQYF
CDR3 DNA: TGTGCCAGCAGCGTTAGCGTTAAGGAAGATACGCAGTATTTT
D gene: .
J gene: TRBJ2-3
V gene: TRBV7-3
clone size: once

CDR3 protein: CASSPRGQLYEQYF
CDR3 DNA: TGTGCCAGCTCACCGAGGGGACAGCTATACGAGCAGTACTTC
D gene: TRBD1
J gene: TRBJ2-7
V gene: TRBV18
clone size: once

CDR3 protein: CASSVWAGQSTETQYF
CDR3 DNA: TGTGCCAGCAGTGTTTGGGCGGGGCAGTCTACAGAGACCCAGTACTTC
D gene: .
J gene: TRBJ2-5
V gene: TRBV9
clone size: .

CDR3 protein: CASSLASLGDTGELFF
CDR3 DNA: TGCGCCAGCAGCTTGGCGAGTTTAGGGGACACCGGGGAGCTGTTTTTT
D gene: .
J gene: TRBJ2-2
V gene: TRBV5-1
clone size: .

CDR3 protein: CASSSGQGLYEQYF
CDR3 DNA: TGTGCCAGCTCATCTGGACAGGGCCTCTACGAGCAGTACTTC
D gene: TRBD1
J gene: TRBJ2-7
V gene: TRBV18
clone size: once

CDR3 protein: CASSLVPSGQSSLYEQYF
CDR3 DNA: TGTGCCAGCAGCTTAGTCCCCTCGGGACAGAGTTCTCTTTACGAGCAGTACTTC
D gene: TRBD1
J gene: TRBJ2-7
V gene: TRBV7-6
clone size: .

CDR3 protein: CASSFGLAADTQYF
CDR3 DNA: TGTGCCAGCAGCTTTGGCCTAGCGGCAGATACGCAGTATTTT
D gene: TRBD2
J gene: TRBJ2-3
V gene: TRBV11-1
clone size: .

CDR3 protein: CATQGPNQPQHF
CDR3 DNA: TGTGCCACTCAGGGTCCCAATCAGCCCCAGCATTTT
D gene: .
J gene: TRBJ1-5
V gene: TRBV19
clone size: few

CDR3 protein: CASSHDNRGTEAFF
CDR3 DNA: TGTGCCAGCAGCCATGACAACAGGGGGACTGAAGCTTTCTTT
D gene: TRBD1
J gene: TRBJ1-1
V gene: TRBV3-1/TRBV3-2
clone size: .

CDR3 protein: CASSKVKPDRFNYGYTF
CDR3 DNA: TGTGCCAGCAGCAAAGTTAAGCCCGACAGATTTAACTATGGCTACACCTTC
D gene: .
J gene: TRBJ1-2
V gene: TRBV21-1
clone size: .

CDR3 protein: CASTQDRGVGYTF
CDR3 DNA: TGTGCCAGTACCCAGGACAGGGGCGTTGGCTACACCTTC
D gene: TRBD1
J gene: TRBJ1-2
V gene: TRBV19
clone size: .

CDR3 protein: CSVDVRADTQYF
CDR3 DNA: TGCAGCGTTGATGTGCGCGCAGATACGCAGTATTTT
D gene: .
J gene: TRBJ2-3
V gene: TRBV29-1
clone size: .

CDR3 protein: CASSAPGESVDTEAFF
CDR3 DNA: TGTGCCAGCAGCGCCCCCGGGGAATCCGTGGACACTGAAGCTTTCTTT
D gene: .
J gene: TRBJ1-1
V gene: TRBV9
clone size: few

CDR3 protein: CAWTQAGGSGWGNTIYF
CDR3 DNA: TGTGCCTGGACCCAAGCCGGCGGCTCAGGGTGGGGAAACACCATATATTTT
D gene: .
J gene: TRBJ1-3
V gene: TRBV30
clone size: .